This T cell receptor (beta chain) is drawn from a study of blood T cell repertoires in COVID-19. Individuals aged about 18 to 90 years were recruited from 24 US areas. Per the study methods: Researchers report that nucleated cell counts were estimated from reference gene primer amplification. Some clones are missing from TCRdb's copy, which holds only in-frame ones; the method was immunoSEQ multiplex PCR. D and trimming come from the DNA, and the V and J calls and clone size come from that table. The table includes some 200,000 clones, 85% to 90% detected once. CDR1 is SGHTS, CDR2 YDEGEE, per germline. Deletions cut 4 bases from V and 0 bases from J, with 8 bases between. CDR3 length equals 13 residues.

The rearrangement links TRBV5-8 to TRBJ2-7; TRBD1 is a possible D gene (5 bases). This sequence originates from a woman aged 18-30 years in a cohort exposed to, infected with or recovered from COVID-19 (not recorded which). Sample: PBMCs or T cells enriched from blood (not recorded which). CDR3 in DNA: TGTGCCAGCAGCCCAGGGAACTCCTACGAGCAGTACTTC. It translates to CASSPGNSYEQYF. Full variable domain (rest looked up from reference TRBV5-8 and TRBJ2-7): EAGVTQSPTHLIKTRGQQATLRCSPISGHTSVYWYQQALGLGLQFLLWYDEGEERNRGNFPPRFSGRQFPNYSSELNVNALELEDSALYLCASSPGNSYEQYFGPGTRLTVT.